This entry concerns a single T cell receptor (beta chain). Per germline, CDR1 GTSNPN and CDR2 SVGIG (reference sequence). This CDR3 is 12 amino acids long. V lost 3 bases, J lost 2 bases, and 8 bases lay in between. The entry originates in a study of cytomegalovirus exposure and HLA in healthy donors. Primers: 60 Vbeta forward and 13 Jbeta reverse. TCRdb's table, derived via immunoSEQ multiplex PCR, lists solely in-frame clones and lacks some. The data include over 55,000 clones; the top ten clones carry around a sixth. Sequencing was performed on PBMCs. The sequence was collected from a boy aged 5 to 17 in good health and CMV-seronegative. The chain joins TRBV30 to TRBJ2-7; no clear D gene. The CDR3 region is CAWSPWPYEQYF. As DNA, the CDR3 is TGTGCCTGGAGCCCCTGGCCCTACGAGCAGTACTTC.